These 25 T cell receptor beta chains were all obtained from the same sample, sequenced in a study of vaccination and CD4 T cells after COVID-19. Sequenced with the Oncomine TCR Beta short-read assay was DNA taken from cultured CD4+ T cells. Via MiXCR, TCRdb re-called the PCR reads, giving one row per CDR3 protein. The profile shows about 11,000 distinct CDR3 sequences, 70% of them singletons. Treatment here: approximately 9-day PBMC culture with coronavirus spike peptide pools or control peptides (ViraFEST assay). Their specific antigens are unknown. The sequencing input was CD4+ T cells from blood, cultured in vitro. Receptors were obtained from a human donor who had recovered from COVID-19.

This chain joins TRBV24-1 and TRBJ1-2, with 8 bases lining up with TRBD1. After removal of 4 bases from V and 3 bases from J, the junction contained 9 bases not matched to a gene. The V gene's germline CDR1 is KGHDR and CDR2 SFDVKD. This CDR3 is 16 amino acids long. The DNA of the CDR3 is TGTGCCACCAGTGACCCTAACGGACAGGGAGACTATGGCTACACCTTC. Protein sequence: CATSDPNGQGDYGYTF.

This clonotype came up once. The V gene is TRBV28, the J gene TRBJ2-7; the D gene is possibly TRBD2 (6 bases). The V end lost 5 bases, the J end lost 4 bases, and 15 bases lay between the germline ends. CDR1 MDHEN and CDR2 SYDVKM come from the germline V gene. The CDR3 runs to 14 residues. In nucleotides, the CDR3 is TGTGCCAGCAGTCCCCCCTCGGAGGGTTACGAGCAGTACTTC. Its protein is CASSPPSEGYEQYF.

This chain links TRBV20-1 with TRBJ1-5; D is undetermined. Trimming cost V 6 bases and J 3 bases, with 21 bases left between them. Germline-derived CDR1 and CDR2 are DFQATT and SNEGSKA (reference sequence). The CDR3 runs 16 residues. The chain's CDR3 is CSAPTAYSVNNQPQHF. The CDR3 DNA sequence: TGCAGTGCGCCAACAGCTTACTCCGTAAACAATCAGCCCCAGCATTTT.

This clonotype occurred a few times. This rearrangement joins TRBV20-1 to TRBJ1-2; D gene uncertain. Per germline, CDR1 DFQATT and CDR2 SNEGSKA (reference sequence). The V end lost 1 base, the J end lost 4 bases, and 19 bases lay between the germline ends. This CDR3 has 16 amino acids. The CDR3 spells CSARVLLRQVFYGYTF. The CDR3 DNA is TGCAGTGCTAGAGTCCTGCTTAGGCAGGTCTTCTATGGCTACACCTTC.

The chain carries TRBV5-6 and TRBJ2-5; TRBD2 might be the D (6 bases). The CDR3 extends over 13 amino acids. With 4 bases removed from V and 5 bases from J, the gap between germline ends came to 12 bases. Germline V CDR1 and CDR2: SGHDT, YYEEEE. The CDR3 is CASSPSGGETQYF. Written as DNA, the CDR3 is TGTGCCAGCAGCCCCAGTGGGGGGGAGACCCAGTACTTC.

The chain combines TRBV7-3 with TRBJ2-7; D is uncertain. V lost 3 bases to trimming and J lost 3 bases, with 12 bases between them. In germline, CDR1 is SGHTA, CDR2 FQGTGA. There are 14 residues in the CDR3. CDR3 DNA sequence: TGTGCCAGCAGCTTGTCCCAGAACATCTACGAGCAGTACTTC. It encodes CASSLSQNIYEQYF.

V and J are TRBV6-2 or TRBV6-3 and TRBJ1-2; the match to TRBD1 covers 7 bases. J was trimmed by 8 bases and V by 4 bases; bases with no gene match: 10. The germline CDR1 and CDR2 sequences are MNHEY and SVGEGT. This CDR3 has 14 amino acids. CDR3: CASSSLWTGPGYTF. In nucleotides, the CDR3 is TGTGCCAGCAGTTCCCTCTGGACAGGACCGGGCTACACCTTC.

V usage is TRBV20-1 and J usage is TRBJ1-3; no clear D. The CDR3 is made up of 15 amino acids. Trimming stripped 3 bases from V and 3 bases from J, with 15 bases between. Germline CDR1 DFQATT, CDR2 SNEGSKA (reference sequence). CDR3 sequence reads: CSASGDLVGGNTIYF. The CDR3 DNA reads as TGCAGTGCTAGCGGCGACCTAGTTGGTGGAAACACCATATATTTT.

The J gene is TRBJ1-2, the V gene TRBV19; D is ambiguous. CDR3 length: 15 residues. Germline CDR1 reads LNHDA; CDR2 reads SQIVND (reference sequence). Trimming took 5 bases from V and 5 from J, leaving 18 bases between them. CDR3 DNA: TGTGCCAGTAGTCCCGACATCTTCTCATCTTATGGCTACACCTTC. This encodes CASSPDIFSSYGYTF.

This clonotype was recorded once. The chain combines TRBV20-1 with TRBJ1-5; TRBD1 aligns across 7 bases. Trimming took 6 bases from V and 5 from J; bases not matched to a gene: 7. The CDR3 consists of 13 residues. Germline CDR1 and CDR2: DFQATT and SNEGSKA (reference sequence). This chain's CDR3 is CSARQGLDQPQHF. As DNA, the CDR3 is TGCAGTGCCAGACAGGGACTTGATCAGCCCCAGCATTTT.

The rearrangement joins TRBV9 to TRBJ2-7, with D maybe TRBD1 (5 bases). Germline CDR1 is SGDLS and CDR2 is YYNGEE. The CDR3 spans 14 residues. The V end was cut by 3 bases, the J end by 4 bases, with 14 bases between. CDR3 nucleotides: TGTGCCAGCAGCGCCCCCGACAGAGTTTACGAGCAGTACTTC. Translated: CASSAPDRVYEQYF.

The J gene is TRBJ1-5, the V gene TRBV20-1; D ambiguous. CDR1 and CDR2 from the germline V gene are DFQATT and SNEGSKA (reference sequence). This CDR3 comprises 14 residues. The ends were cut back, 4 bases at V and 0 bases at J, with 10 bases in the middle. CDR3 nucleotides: TGCAGTGCTACTGTGGAGAATAGCAATCAGCCCCAGCATTTT. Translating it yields CSATVENSNQPQHF.

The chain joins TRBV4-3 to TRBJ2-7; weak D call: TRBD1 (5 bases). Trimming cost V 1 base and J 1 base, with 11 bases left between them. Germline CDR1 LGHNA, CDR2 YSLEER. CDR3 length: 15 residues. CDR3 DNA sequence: TGCGCCAGCAGCCAAGGTAGTCAGGGTTCCTACGAGCAGTACTTC. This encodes CASSQGSQGSYEQYF.

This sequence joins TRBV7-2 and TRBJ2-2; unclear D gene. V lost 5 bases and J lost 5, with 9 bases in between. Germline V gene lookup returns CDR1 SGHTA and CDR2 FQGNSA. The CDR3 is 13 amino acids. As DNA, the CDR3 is TGTGCCAGCAGCGAAACCAGGACCGGGGAGCTGTTTTTT. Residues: CASSETRTGELFF.

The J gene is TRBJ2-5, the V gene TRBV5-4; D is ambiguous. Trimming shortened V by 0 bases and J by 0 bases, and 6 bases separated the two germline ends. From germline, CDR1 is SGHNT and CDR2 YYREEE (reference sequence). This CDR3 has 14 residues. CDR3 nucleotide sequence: TGTGCCAGCAGCTTGGGTGGGGACCAAGAGACCCAGTACTTC. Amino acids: CASSLGGDQETQYF.

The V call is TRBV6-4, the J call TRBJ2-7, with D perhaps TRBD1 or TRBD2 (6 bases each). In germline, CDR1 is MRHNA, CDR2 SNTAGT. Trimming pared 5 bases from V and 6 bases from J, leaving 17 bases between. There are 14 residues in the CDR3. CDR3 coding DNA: TGTGCCAGCAGTTCTGGGCCGGGGGCTGGCGAGCAGTACTTC. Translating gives CASSSGPGAGEQYF.

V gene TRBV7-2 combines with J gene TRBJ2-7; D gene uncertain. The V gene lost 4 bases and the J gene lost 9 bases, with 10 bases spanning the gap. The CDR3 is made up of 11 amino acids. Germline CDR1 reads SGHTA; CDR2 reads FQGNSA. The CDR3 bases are TGTGCCAGCAGCTCCACTCCGGTGCAGTACTTC. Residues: CASSSTPVQYF.

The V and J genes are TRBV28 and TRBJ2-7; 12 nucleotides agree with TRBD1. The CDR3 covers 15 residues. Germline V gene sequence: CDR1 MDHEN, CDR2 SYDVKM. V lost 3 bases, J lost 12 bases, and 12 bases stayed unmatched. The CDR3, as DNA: TGTGCCAGCAGTTTGCATCCGGGACAGGGGGCCAAGCGGTACTTC. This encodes CASSLHPGQGAKRYF.

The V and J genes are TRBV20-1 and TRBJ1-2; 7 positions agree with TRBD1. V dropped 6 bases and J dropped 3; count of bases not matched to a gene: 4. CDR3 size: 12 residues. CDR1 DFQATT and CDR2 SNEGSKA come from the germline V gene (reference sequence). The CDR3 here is CSAITGDYGYTF. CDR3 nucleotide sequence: TGCAGTGCCATCACAGGGGACTATGGCTACACCTTC.

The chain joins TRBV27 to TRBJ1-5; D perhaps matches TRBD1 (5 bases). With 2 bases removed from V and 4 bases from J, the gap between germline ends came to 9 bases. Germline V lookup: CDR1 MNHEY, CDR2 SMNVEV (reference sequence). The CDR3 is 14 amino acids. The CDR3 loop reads CASSLVWGNQPQHF. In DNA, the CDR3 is TGTGCCAGCAGTTTAGTATGGGGGAATCAGCCCCAGCATTTT.

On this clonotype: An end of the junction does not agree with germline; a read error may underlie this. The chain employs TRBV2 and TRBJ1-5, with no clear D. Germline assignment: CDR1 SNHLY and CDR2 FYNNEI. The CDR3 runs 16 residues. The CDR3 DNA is TGCGCCAGCAGTACCCCATATCCCTATAGCAATCAGCCCCAGCATTTT. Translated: CASSTPYPYSNQPQHF. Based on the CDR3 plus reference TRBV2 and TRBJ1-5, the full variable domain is EPEVTQTPSHQVTQMGQEVILRCVPISNHLYFYWYRQILGQKVEFLVSFYNNEISEKSEIFDDQFSVERPDGSNFTLKIRSTKLEDSAMYFCASSTPYPYSNQPQHFGDGTRLSIL.

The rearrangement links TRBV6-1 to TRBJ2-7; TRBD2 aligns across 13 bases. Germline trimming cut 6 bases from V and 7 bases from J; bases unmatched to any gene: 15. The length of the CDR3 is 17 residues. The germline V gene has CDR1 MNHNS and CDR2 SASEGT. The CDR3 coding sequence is TGTGCCAGCAGGACCGGGACTAGCGGGACATTTAGGAGAGAGCAGTACTTC. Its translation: CASRTGTSGTFRREQYF.

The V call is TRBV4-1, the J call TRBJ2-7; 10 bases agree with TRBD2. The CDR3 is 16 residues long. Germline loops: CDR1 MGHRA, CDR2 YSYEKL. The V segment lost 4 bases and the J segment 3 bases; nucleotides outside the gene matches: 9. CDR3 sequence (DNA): TGCGCCAGCAGCCCTGGTCCCCAGCGGGAGGGCTACGAGCAGTACTTC. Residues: CASSPGPQREGYEQYF.

CDR3 amino acids: CSANSRVEGYTF. The DNA of the CDR3 is TGCAGTGCTAACAGCCGGGTAGAAGGCTACACCTTC. The genes are TRBV20-1 and TRBJ1-2; D not resolved. The CDR3 loop spans 12 amino acids. Germline-derived CDR1 and CDR2 are DFQATT and SNEGSKA (reference sequence). The ends were cut back, 4 bases at V and 8 bases at J, with 14 bases in the middle.

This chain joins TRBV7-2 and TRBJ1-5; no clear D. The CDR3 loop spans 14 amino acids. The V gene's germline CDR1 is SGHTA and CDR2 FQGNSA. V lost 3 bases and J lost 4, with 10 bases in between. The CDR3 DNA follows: TGTGCCAGCAGCTTCGACGGGAGAAATCAGCCCCAGCATTTT. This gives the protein CASSFDGRNQPQHF.